Listed here are 9 T cell receptor beta chains from one sample, sequenced in a study of read filtering for tumor transcriptome and immune sequencing. The library was built from around 400 ng RNA with molecular barcoded adaptors for alpha/delta and beta/gamma chains. TCRdb reprocessed the reads via MiXCR and lists one record per CDR3 protein. The data contain around 65,000 distinct CDR3 sequences, approximately 19% of them seen just once; the ten biggest clones take up more than 13%. The specimen was a population of CD138-negative cells sorted from bone marrow. The receptors shown here come from a donor at least 40 years old with multiple myeloma.

This chain links TRBV29-1 with TRBJ1-3, with D hard to call. This CDR3 is 11 amino acids long. Germline CDR1 SQVTM, CDR2 ANQGSEA. Trimming left V 6 bases short and J 0 bases short, with 3 bases between. The CDR3: CSVPSGNTIYF. CDR3 coding DNA: TGCAGCGTGCCCTCTGGAAACACCATATATTTT.

This chain connects TRBV19 to TRBJ2-6; 7 bases map to TRBD1. With V trimmed by 7 bases and J by 0 bases, 9 bases remained unmatched. Per the germline V gene, CDR1 is LNHDA and CDR2 is SQIVND (reference sequence). This CDR3 is 17 amino acids long. Here the CDR3 reads CASIDRVRSSGANVLTF. CDR3 nucleotides: TGTGCCAGTATCGACAGGGTCCGCTCCTCTGGGGCCAACGTCCTGACTTTC. Full variable domain (outside the CDR3, taken from reference TRBV19 and TRBJ2-6): DGGITQSPKYLFRKEGQNVTLSCEQNLNHDAMYWYRQDPGQGLRLIYYSQIVNDFQKGDIAEGYSVSREKKESFPLTVTSAQKNPTAFYLCASIDRVRSSGANVLTFGAGSRLTVL.

This clonotype was seen more than once but under ten times. The rearrangement joins TRBV12-3 or TRBV12-4 to TRBJ1-2; D remains ambiguous. V lost 5 bases to trimming and J lost 0 bases, with 16 bases between them. The CDR3 is 16 amino acids. CDR3: CASSPESGRTNYGYTF. The CDR3 DNA reads as TGTGCCAGCAGTCCAGAGAGCGGACGAACTAACTATGGCTACACCTTC.

This clonotype was observed many times. This chain uses TRBV3-1 with TRBJ1-1; no definite D call. V lost 3 bases and J 6 bases, leaving 14 bases between the germline ends. The CDR3 extends over 14 amino acids. Germline V gives CDR1 LGHDT, CDR2 YNNKEL (reference sequence). The CDR3 loop is CASSHDRVGAEAFF. CDR3 nucleotide sequence: TGTGCCAGCAGCCATGACCGGGTAGGCGCTGAAGCTTTCTTT.

This clonotype was counted ten times or more. The chain has TRBV3-1 and TRBJ2-1; the D is unclear. V lost 8 bases, J lost 2 bases, and 10 bases lay in between. Germline CDR1 reads LGHDT; CDR2 reads YNNKEL (reference sequence). CDR3 length equals 13 residues. CDR3 DNA: TGTGCCAGCGGTTGGGGAACCTACAATGAGCAGTTCTTC. Protein sequence: CASGWGTYNEQFF.

There are many counts of this clonotype. The chain employs TRBV4-2 and TRBJ2-3, with a possible D match to TRBD2 (5 bases). CDR3 length equals 17 residues. CDR1 and CDR2 from the germline V gene are LGHNA and YNFKEQ. Trimming shortened V by 1 base and J by 3 bases, and 17 bases separated the two germline ends. The CDR3 sequence is CASSQGGGSVRTDTQYF. CDR3 bases: TGTGCCAGCAGCCAAGGAGGAGGAAGTGTTCGGACAGATACGCAGTATTTT.

This clonotype was observed at least ten times. This chain joins TRBV7-8 and TRBJ2-3; TRBD2 might be the D (6 bases). CDR3 size: 16 residues. Trimming stripped 5 bases from V and 5 bases from J, with 20 bases between. Germline assignment: CDR1 SGHVS and CDR2 FQNEAQ. The CDR3 protein is CASSPPLRLGGDTQYF. CDR3 sequence (DNA): TGTGCCAGCAGCCCGCCTTTGAGACTCGGGGGAGATACGCAGTATTTT.

Remarks on this clonotype: A much larger clone lies a single base off, so this may be a read error. J is TRBJ2-1 and V is TRBV19; 10 bases are shared with TRBD2. V was clipped by 3 bases and J by 8 bases; unmatched bases: 4. The CDR3 spans 14 residues. The germline gives CDR1 LNHDA, CDR2 SQIVND (reference sequence). This chain's CDR3 is CASSIRTSGDEQFF. CDR3 nucleotide sequence: TGTGCCAGTAGTATTAGAACTAGCGGGGATGAGCAGTTCTTC.

This rearrangement joins TRBV20-1 to TRBJ2-5; 9 bases are shared with TRBD1. CDR1 and CDR2 from the germline V gene are DFQATT and SNEGSKA (reference sequence). The CDR3 spans 15 residues. The ends lost 5 bases at V and 3 bases at J; junction bases unmatched: 10. The CDR3: CSAGEGTGLKETQYF. As DNA, the CDR3 is TGCAGTGCTGGGGAAGGGACAGGGTTAAAAGAGACCCAGTACTTC.